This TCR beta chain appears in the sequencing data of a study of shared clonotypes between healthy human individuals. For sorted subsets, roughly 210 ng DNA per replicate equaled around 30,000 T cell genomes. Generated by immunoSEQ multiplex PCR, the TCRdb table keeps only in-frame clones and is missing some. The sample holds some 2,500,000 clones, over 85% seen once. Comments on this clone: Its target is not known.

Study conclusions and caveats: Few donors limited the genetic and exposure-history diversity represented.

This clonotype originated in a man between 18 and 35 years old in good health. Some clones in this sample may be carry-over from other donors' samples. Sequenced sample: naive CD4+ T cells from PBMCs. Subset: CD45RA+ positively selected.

CDR3 DNA sequence: TGTGCCAGCAGCTCCCACAGCGGGAGGTTCTCCTACGAGCAGTACTTC. As protein: CASSSHSGRFSYEQYF. V usage is TRBV11-2 and J usage is TRBJ2-7; 9 nucleotides align to TRBD2. The germline gives CDR1 SGHAT, CDR2 FQNNGV. The CDR3 has 16 amino acids. With V trimmed by 4 bases and J by 0 bases, 7 bases remained unmatched.